This T cell receptor beta chain was identified during a study of blood T cell repertoires in COVID-19. The CDR3 loop spans 14 amino acids. V was shortened by 3 bases and J by 5 bases, with 14 bases between the two germline ends. Germline V CDR1 and CDR2: SGHRS, YFSETQ. The method was immunoSEQ multiplex PCR; TCRdb's version includes in-frame clones alone and lacks a portion of them. The sample shows some 200,000 clones, 76% of them seen only once. This receptor was taken from a woman in her forties or fifties with active or convalescent COVID-19. The gene calls are TRBV5-1 and TRBJ2-5, with D possibly TRBD2 on 6 matching bases. The sequenced material came from peripheral blood. DNA of the CDR3: TGCGCCAGCAGCTCATTTGGGACTGGGGAGACCCAGTACTTC. It is translated as CASSSFGTGETQYF.